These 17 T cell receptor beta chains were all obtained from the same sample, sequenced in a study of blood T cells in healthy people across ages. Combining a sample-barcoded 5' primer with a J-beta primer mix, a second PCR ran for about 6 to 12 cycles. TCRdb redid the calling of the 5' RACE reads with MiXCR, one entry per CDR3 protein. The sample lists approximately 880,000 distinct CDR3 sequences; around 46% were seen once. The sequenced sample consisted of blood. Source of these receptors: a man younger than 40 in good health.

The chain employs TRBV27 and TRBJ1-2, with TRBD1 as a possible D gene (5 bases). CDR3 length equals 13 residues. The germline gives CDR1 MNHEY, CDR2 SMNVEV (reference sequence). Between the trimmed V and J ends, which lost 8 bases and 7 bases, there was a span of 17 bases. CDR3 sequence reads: CASADRDRSGYTF. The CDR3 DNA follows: TGTGCCAGCGCGGACCGAGACAGAAGTGGCTACACCTTC.

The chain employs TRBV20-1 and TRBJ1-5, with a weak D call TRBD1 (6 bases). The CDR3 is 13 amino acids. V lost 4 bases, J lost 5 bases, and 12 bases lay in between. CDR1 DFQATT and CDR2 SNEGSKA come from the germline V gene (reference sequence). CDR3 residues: CSATGAAHQPQHF. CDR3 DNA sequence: TGCAGTGCTACAGGGGCGGCCCATCAGCCCCAGCATTTT.

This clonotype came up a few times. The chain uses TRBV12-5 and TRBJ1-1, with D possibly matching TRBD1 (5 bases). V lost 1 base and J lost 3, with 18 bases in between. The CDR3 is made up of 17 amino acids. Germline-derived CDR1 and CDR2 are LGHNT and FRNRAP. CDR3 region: CASGLAGGRGAYTEAFF. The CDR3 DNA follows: TGTGCTAGTGGTTTGGCCGGCGGACGAGGGGCTTACACTGAAGCTTTCTTT.

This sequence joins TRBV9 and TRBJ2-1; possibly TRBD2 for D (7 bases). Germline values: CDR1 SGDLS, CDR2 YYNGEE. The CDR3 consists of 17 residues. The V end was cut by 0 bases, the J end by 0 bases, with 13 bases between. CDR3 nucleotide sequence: TGTGCCAGCAGCGTAGCAGGAGGGGGGGCCTCCTACAATGAGCAGTTCTTC. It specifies CASSVAGGGASYNEQFF.

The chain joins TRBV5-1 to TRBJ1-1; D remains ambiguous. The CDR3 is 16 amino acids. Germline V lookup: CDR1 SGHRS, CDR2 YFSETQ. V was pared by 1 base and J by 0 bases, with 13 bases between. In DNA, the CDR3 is TGCGCCAGCAGCTTGTTCGAGGTCCAGTTGAACACTGAAGCTTTCTTT. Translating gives CASSLFEVQLNTEAFF. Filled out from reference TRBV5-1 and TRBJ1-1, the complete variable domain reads KAGVTQTPRYLIKTRGQQVTLSCSPISGHRSVSWYQQTPGQGLQFLFEYFSETQRNKGNFPGRFSGRQFSNSRSEMNVSTLELGDSALYLCASSLFEVQLNTEAFFGQGTRLTVV.

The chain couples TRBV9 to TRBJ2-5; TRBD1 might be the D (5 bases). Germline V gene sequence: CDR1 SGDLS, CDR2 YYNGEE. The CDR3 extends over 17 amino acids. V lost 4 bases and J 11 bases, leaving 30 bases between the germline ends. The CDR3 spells CASSQDLWGESYNEQYF. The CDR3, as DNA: TGTGCCAGCAGCCAAGATCTGTGGGGCGAATCCTACAATGAGCAGTACTTC.

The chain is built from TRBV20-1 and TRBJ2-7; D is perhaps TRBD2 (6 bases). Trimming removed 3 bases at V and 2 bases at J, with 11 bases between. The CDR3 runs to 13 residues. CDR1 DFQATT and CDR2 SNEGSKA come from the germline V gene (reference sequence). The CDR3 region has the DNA TGCAGTGCTAGCCGGGGACTTACCTACGAGCAGTACTTC. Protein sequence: CSASRGLTYEQYF.

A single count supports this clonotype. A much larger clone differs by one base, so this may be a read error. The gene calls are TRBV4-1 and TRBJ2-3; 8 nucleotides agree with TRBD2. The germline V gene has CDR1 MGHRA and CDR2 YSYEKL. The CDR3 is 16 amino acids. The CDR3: CASNQGGSGGTDTQYF. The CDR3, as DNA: TGCGCCAGCAACCAAGGAGGTAGCGGGGGCACAGATACGCAGTATTTT.

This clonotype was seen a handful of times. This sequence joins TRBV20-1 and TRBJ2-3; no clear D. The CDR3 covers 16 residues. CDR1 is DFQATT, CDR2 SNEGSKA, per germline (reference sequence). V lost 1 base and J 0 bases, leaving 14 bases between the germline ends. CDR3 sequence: CSARVLDSSSTDTQYF. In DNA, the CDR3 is TGCAGTGCTAGAGTTTTAGACTCATCTAGCACAGATACGCAGTATTTT.

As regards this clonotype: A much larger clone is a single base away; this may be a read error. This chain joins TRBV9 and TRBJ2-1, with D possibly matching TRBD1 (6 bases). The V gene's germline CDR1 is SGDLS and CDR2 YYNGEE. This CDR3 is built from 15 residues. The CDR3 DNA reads TGTGCCAGCGGCAAACAGGGCGTCGTGAACAATGGGCAGTTCTTC. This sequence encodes CASGKQGVVNNGQFF.

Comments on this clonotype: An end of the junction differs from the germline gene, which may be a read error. The CDR3: CASRGLSLGTDAQYF. CDR3 DNA sequence: TGTGCCAGTAGGGGCCTTTCTCTAGGCACAGATGCGCAGTATTTT. This rearrangement joins TRBV11-2 to TRBJ2-3; a possible D gene is TRBD1 (5 bases). The CDR3 extends over 15 amino acids. Germline V gene data show CDR1 as SGHAT and CDR2 as FQNNGV.

The CDR3 protein is CAISGQNSNTEAFF. The CDR3 region has the DNA TGTGCCATCAGTGGACAGAACTCAAACACTGAAGCTTTCTTT. The rearrangement uses TRBV10-3 and TRBJ1-1; tentatively, D is TRBD1 (5 bases). This CDR3 region has 14 residues. Germline V gene lookup returns CDR1 ENHRY and CDR2 SYGVKD. Trimming left V 4 bases short and J 2 bases short, with 11 bases between.

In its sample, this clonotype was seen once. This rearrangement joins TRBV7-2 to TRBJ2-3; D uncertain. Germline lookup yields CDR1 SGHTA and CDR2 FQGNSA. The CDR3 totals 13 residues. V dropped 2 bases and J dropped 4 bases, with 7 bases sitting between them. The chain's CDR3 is CASSLPPPDTQYF. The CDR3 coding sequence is TGTGCCAGCAGCTTACCCCCTCCAGATACGCAGTATTTT.

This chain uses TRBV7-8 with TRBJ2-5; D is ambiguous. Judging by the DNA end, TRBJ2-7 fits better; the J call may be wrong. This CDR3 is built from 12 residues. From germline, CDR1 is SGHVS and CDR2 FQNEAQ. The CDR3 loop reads CASGRDPYEQYF. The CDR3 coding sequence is TGTGCCAGCGGTAGGGATCCCTACGAGCAGTACTTC.

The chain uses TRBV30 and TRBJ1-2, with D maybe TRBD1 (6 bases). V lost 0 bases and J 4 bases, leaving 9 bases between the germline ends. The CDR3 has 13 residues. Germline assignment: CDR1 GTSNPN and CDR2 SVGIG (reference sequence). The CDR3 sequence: CAWSVQGSYGYTF. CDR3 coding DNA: TGTGCCTGGAGTGTGCAGGGGAGCTATGGCTACACCTTC.

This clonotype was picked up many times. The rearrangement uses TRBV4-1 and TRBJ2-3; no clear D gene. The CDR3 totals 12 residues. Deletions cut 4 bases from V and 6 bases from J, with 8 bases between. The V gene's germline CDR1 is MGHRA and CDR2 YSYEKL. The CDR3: CASSPPMDTQYF. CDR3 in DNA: TGCGCCAGCAGCCCCCCTATGGATACGCAGTATTTT.

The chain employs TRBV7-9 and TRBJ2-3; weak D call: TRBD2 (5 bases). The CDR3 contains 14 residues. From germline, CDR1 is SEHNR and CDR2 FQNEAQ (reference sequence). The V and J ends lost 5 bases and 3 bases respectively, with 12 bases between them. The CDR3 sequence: CASSPRAATDTQYF. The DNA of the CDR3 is TGTGCCAGCAGCCCCCGAGCGGCAACAGATACGCAGTATTTT.